A selection of T cell receptor beta chains follows, all from one sample in a study of cytomegalovirus exposure and HLA in healthy donors. TCRdb keeps only in-frame clones here, not all; method: immunoSEQ multiplex PCR. Seen here are some 170,000 clones, roughly 8.7% observed once, and the top ten hold 1% to 1.5%. Sample: PBMCs. The receptors shown here come from a woman in her 30s in good health and CMV-seropositive. The CDR3 runs from the conserved cysteine through the conserved F or W. Each record gives: clone size, CDR3 length, V gene, D gene, J gene, CDR3 DNA, CDR3 protein. D genes are given only for firm matches. The size of a clone is reported for some rows only, either as once, few or many, or as a class for expanded clones.

>few|16|TRBV9|TRBD1|TRBJ1-2
TGTGCCAGCAGCGAATCCGGGACAGGGGATTTTAATGGCTACACCTTC
CASSESGTGDFNGYTF
>.|12|TRBV13|.|TRBJ1-5
TGTGCCAGCAGCCCAGGGAATCAGCCCCAGCATTTT
CASSPGNQPQHF
>few|16|TRBV7-7|TRBD2|TRBJ2-5
TGTGCCAGCACTCCCCTGCGGGCTAGCGGCGAAGAGACCCAGTACTTC
CASTPLRASGEETQYF
>few|13|TRBV5-1|TRBD2|TRBJ2-5
TGCGCCAGCAGCTTAGCCGGGAGGGAGACCCAGTACTTC
CASSLAGRETQYF
>.|16|TRBV7-8|TRBD1|TRBJ2-7
TGTGCCAGCAGCTCCACCCGGGACAGGGGGTCCTACGAGCAGTACTTC
CASSSTRDRGSYEQYF
>.|15|TRBV5-6|.|TRBJ1-2
TGTGCCAGCAGCTGGGGGGTCCTACGGGGCTATGGCTACACCTTC
CASSWGVLRGYGYTF
>few|15|TRBV4-1|TRBD1|TRBJ1-2
TGCGCCAGCAGCCCGGGACAGGGGGACAGCTATGGCTACACCTTC
CASSPGQGDSYGYTF
>few|14|TRBV18|TRBD2|TRBJ2-4
TGTGCCAGCTCAACTCAGGGACTAGGGGGCATTCAGTACTTC
CASSTQGLGGIQYF
>few|14|TRBV4-2|.|TRBJ1-1
TGTGCCAGCAGCCTAGGAAGGGGGAACACTGAAGCTTTCTTT
CASSLGRGNTEAFF
>.|14|TRBV27|TRBD1|TRBJ1-5
TGTGCCAGCAGGGGGACAGGGGTCCGGCAGCCCCAGCATTTT
CASRGTGVRQPQHF
>.|16|TRBV19|TRBD2|TRBJ2-1
TGTGCCAGTAGTCCCCGTTTTCTAGCGGCTTACAATGAGCAGTTCTTC
CASSPRFLAAYNEQFF
>few|15|TRBV18|TRBD1|TRBJ2-1
TGTGCCAGCTCACCAACGACAGGGGCCTACAATGAGCAGTTCTTC
CASSPTTGAYNEQFF
>.|17|TRBV27|.|TRBJ1-6
TGTGCCAGCAGTCCCCGATCCCAGGGGAACTATAATTCACCCCTCCACTTT
CASSPRSQGNYNSPLHF
>few|15|TRBV6-5|TRBD2|TRBJ2-3
TGTGCCAGCAATTTCAGGGCGGGGGGCACAGATACGCAGTATTTT
CASNFRAGGTDTQYF
>.|15|TRBV2|TRBD1|TRBJ2-5
TGTGCCAGCTGGGGCCTGACAGGGGGCGGAGAGACCCAGTACTTC
CASWGLTGGGETQYF
>.|14|TRBV6-1|TRBD1|TRBJ1-1
TGTGCCAGCAGTGAAGGGACAGGGTACCGTGAAGCTTTCTTT
CASSEGTGYREAFF
>few|17|TRBV5-1|TRBD1|TRBJ2-2
TGCGCCAGCAGCCCCCGGGGCAGGGGGCAGTACACCGGGGAGCTGTTTTTT
CASSPRGRGQYTGELFF
>.|13|TRBV5-1|.|TRBJ2-7
TGCGCCAGCAGCTCAGGGGAGGGCGCCGAGCAGTACTTC
CASSSGEGAEQYF
>few|15|TRBV7-8|.|TRBJ2-7
TGTGCCAGCAGCTTAGTAGGAGGGATGGTCTACGAGCAGTACTTC
CASSLVGGMVYEQYF
>.|16|TRBV5-1|TRBD2|TRBJ2-7
TGCGCCAGCAGCTTGGTCGTGGGCGGGAGGGCACACGAGCAGTACTTC
CASSLVVGGRAHEQYF
>few|16|TRBV5-1|TRBD1|TRBJ1-2
TGCGCCAGCAGCCCAACTCCGGGACAGGCGTACTATGGCTACACCTTC
CASSPTPGQAYYGYTF
>few|13|TRBV6-5|.|TRBJ2-3
TGTGCCAGCAGTTCCACAGGGAAAGATACGCAGTATTTT
CASSSTGKDTQYF
>.|16|TRBV7-9|TRBD2|TRBJ2-5
TGTGCCAGCAGCCGGTGGTTAGCGGGAGGGGGAGAGACCCAGTACTTC
CASSRWLAGGGETQYF
>.|15|TRBV2|TRBD1|TRBJ2-2
TGTGCCAGCAGCGACAGGGATTGGATTCCCGGGGAGCTGTTTTTT
CASSDRDWIPGELFF
>few|14|TRBV30|.|TRBJ1-2
TGTGCCTGGACTCCCCCGGGTTCGAACTATGGCTACACCTTC
CAWTPPGSNYGYTF
>few|15|TRBV7-9|TRBD1|TRBJ2-1
TGTGCCAGCAGCCCTCCGGGACAGGGAAACAATGAGCAGTTCTTC
CASSPPGQGNNEQFF
>.|15|TRBV27|.|TRBJ2-3
TGTGCCAGCAGTTTACAACAGGGAGGGAGGAATACGCAGTATTTT
CASSLQQGGRNTQYF
>few|13|TRBV7-6|.|TRBJ2-7
TGTGCCAGCAGCTCCGACAGGTCCTACGAGCAGTACTTC
CASSSDRSYEQYF
>few|17|TRBV5-6|.|TRBJ1-3
TGTGCCAGCAGCTTGGGTGTGTTGGCCGACTCTGGAAACACCATATATTTT
CASSLGVLADSGNTIYF
>few|13|TRBV30|.|TRBJ2-7
TGTGCCTGGACCGACGGGGTGGCCTACGAGCAGTACTTC
CAWTDGVAYEQYF
>.|15|TRBV6-1|.|TRBJ1-4
TGTGCCAGCAGTGCCTATCAGGCAACTAATGAAAAACTGTTTTTT
CASSAYQATNEKLFF
>.|13|TRBV11-3|TRBD2|TRBJ2-1
TGTGCCAGCAGCCGAGCGGGAGTCGATGAGCAGTTCTTC
CASSRAGVDEQFF
>few|13|TRBV6-6|TRBD1|TRBJ1-1
TGTGCCAGCAGTCTACAGGGGGCGATTGAAGCTTTCTTT
CASSLQGAIEAFF